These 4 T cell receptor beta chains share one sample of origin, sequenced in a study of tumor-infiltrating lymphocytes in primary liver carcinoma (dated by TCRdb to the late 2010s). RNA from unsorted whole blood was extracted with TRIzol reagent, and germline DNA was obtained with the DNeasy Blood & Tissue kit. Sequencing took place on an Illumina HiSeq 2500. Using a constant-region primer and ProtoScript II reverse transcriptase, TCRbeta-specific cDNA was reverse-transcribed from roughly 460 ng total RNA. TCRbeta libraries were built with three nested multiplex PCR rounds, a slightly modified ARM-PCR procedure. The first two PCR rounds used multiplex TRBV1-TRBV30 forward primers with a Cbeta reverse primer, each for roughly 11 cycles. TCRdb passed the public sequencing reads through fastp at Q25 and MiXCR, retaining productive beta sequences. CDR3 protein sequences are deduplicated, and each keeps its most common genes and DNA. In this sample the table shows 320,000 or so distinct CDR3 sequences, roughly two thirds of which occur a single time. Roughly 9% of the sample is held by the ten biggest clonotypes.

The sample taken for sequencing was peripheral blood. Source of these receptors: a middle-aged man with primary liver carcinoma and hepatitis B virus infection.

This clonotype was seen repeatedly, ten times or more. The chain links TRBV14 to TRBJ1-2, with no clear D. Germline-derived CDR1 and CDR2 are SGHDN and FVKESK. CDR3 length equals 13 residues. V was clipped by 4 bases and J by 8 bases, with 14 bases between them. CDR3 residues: CASSLARVGGYTF. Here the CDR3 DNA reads TGTGCCAGCAGCCTCGCAAGGGTCGGAGGCTACACCTTC. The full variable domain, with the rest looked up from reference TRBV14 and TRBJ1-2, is EAGVTQFPSHSVIEKGQTVTLRCDPISGHDNLYWYRRVMGKEIKFLLHFVKESKQDESGMPNNRFLAERTGGTYSTLKVQPAELEDSGVYFCASSLARVGGYTFGSGTRLTVV.

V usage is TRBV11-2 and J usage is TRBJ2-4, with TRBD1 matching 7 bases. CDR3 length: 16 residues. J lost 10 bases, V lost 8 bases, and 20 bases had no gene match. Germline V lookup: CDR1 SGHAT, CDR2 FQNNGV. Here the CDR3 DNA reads TGTGCCAGCGGCCCGAGAGGGGGCAGGGCGGCGAAAATTCAGTACTTC. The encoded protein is CASGPRGGRAAKIQYF.

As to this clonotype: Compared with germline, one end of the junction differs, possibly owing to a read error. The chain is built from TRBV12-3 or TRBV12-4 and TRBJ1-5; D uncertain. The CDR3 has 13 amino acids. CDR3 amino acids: CASSITSDQPQHF. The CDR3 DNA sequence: TGTGCCAGCAGTATAACTAGCGATCAGCCCCAGCATTTT.

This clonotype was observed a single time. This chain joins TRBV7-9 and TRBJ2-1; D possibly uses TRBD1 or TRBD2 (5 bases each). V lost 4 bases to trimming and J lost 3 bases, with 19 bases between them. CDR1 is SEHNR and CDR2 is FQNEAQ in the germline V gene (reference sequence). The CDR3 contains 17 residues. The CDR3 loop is CASSSRDRLDNYNEQFF. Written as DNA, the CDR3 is TGTGCCAGCAGCTCAAGGGACCGGCTGGACAACTACAATGAGCAGTTCTTC.